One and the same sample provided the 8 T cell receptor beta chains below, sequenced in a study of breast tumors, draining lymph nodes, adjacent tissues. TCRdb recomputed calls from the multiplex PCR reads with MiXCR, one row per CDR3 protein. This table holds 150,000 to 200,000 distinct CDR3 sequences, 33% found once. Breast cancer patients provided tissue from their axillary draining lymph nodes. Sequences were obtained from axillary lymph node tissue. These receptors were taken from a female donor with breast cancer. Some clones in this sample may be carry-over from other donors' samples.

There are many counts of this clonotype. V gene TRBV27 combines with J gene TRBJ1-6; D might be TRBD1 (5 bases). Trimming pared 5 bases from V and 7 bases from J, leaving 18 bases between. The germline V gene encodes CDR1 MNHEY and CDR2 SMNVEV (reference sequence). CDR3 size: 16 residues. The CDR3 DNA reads TGTGCCAGCAGTCCTTTAGGGCGACAGCGAAATTCACCCCTCCACTTT. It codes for CASSPLGRQRNSPLHF.

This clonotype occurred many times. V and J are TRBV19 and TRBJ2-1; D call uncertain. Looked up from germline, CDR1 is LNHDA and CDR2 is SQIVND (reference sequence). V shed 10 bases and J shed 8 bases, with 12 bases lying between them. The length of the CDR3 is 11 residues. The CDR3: CATMVSHEQFF. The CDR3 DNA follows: TGTGCCACTATGGTCAGCCATGAGCAGTTCTTC.

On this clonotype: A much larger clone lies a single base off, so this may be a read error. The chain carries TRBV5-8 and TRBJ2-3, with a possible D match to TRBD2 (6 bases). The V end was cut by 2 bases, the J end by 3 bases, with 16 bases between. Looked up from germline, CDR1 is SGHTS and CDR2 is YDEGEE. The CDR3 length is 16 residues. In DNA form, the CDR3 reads TGTGCCAGCAGCTTTCCTCCTACCGGGAGTACAGATACGCAGTATTTT. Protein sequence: CASSFPPTGSTDTQYF.

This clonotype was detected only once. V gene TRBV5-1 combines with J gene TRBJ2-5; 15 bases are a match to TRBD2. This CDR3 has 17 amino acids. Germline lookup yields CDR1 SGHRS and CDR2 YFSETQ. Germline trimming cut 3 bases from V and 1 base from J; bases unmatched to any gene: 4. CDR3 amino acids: CASSSAGLAGGQETQYF. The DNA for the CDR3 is TGCGCCAGCAGCTCCGCGGGACTAGCGGGGGGCCAAGAGACCCAGTACTTC.

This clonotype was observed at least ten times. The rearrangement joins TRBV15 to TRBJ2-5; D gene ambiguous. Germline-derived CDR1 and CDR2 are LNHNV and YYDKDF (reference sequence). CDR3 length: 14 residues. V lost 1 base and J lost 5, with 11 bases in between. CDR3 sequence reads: CATSRGLVWETQYF. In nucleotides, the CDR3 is TGTGCCACCAGCAGAGGGCTGGTTTGGGAGACCCAGTACTTC.

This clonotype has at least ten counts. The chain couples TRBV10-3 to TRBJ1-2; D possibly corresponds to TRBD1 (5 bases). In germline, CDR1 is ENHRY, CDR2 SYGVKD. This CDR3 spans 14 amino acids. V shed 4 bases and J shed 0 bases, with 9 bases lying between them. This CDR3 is CAISAGAPNYGYTF. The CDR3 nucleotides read TGTGCCATCAGTGCCGGGGCCCCTAACTATGGCTACACCTTC.

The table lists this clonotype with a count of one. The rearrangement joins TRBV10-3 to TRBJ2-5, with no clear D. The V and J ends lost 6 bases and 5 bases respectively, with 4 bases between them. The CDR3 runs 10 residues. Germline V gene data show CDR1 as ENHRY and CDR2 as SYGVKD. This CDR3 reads CAIRRETQYF. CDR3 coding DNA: TGTGCCATCAGGAGGGAGACCCAGTACTTC.

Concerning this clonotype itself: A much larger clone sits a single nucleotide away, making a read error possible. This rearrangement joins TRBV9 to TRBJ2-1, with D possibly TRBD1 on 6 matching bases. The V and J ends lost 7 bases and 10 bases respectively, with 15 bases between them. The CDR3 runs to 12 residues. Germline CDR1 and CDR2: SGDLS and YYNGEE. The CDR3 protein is CASAHDDREQFF. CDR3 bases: TGTGCCAGCGCCCATGATGACAGGGAGCAGTTCTTC.